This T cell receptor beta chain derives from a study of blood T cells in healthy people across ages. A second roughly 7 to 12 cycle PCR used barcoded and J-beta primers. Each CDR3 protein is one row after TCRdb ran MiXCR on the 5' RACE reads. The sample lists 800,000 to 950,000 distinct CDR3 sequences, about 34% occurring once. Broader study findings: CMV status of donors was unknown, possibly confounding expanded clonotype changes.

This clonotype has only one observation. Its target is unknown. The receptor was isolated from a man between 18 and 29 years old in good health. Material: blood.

The CDR3 loop is CSARSRGRGGSNQPQHF. CDR3 bases: TGCAGTGCTAGATCCAGGGGGCGCGGTGGCAGCAATCAGCCCCAGCATTTT. The V and J genes are TRBV20-1 and TRBJ1-5, with TRBD1 matching 8 bases. This CDR3 has 17 amino acids. Germline V gene sequence: CDR1 DFQATT, CDR2 SNEGSKA (reference sequence). V trimming: 2 bases; J trimming: 1 base; junction bases outside the gene matches: 10.